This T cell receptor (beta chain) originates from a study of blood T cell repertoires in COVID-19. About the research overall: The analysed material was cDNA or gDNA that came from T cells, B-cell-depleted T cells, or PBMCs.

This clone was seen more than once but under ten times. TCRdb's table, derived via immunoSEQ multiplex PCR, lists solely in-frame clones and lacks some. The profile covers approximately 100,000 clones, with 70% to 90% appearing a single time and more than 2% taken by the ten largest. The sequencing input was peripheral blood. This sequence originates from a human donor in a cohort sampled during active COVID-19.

CDR3 in amino acids: CASSPLAGGLPNEQFF. Written as DNA, the CDR3 is TGTGCCAGCAGCCCGCTAGCGGGAGGGCTTCCCAATGAGCAGTTCTTC. The gene calls are TRBV9 and TRBJ2-1; 12 nucleotides agree with TRBD2. The CDR3 extends over 16 amino acids. Germline-derived CDR1 and CDR2 are SGDLS and YYNGEE. The J segment lost 6 bases and the V segment lost 4 bases, leaving 8 bases of the junction unmatched. The variable domain in full, with the rest retrieved from reference TRBV9 and TRBJ2-1, is DSGVTQTPKHLITATGQRVTLRCSPRSGDLSVYWYQQSLDQGLQFLIQYYNGEERAKGNILERFSAQQFPDLHSELNLSSLELGDSALYFCASSPLAGGLPNEQFFGPGTRLTVL.